This T cell receptor beta chain was identified in a study of vaccination effects on CD4 cells after COVID-19. Overall study: Researchers obtained post-vaccine samples at a median of 72 days past the second dose.

V trimming: 3 bases; J trimming: 0 bases; junction bases outside the gene matches: 3. Germline V gene sequence: CDR1 SGHNT, CDR2 YYREEE (reference sequence). The CDR3 has 15 amino acids. Regarding the study as a whole: Few convalescent patients were studied, and early post-infection samples were lacking.

Before sequencing, viral peptide pools were used by the ViraFEST assay to expand antigen-specific CD4+ T cells. Isolation of CD4+ T cells took place after ten to eleven days of culture. Participants got two doses of BNT162b2 or mRNA-1273 vaccine. Clones were read by immunoSEQ multiplex PCR, and TCRdb kept only the in-frame ones, dropping some. The table includes approximately 12,000 clones, around 68% detected once. This clone has a single count. Its specificity is unknown. The chain links TRBV5-4 to TRBJ2-1; 7 bases agree with TRBD2. The source material was CD4+ T cells from PBMCs cultured with SARS-CoV-2 spike peptides, sampled after COVID-19 vaccination. The TCR originated in a human donor who received a COVID-19 vaccine. Written as DNA, the CDR3 is TGTGCCAGCAGCTCCGGGGGGAGCTCCTACAATGAGCAGTTCTTC. It encodes CASSSGGSSYNEQFF.